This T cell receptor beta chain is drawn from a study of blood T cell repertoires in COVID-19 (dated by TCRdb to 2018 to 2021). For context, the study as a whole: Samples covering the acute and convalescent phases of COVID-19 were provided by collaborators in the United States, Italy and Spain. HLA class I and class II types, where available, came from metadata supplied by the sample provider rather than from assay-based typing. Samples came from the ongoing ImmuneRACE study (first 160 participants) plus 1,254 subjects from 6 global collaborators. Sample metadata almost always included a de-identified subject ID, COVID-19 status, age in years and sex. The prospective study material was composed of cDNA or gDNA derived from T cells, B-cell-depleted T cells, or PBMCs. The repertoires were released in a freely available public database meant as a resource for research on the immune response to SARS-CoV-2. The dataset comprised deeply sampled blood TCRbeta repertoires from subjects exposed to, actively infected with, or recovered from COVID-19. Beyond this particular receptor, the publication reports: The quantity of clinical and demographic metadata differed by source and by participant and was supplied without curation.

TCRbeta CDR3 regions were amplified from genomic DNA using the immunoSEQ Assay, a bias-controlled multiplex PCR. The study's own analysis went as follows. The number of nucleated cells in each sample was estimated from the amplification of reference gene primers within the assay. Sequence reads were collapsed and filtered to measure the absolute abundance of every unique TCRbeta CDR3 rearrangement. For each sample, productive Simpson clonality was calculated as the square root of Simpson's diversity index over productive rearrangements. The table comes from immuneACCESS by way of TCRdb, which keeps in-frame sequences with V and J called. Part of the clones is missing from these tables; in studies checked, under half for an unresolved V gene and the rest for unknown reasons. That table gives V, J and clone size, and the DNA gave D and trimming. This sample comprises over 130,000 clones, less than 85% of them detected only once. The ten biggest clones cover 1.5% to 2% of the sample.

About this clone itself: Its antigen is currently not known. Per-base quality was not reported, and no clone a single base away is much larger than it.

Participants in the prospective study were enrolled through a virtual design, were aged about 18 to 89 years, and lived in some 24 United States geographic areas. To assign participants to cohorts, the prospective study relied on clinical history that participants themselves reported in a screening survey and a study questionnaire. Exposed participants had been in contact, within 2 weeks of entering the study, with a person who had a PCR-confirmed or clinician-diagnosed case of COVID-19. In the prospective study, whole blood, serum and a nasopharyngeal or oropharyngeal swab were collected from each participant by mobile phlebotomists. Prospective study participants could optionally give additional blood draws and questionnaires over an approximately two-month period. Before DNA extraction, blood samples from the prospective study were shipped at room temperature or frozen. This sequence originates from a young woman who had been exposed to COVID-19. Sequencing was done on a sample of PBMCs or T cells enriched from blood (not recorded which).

Here the CDR3 is given as CASRDGGLAGKEETQYF. The bases read TGTGCCAGCAGAGATGGGGGACTAGCGGGAAAGGAAGAGACCCAGTACTTC. The sequence links TRBV7-9 to TRBJ2-5, with 13 bases aligning to TRBD2. The germline V gene encodes CDR1 SEHNR and CDR2 FQNEAQ (reference sequence). Trimmed from V: 6 bases; trimmed from J: 3 bases; junction bases lacking a gene match: 10. The cysteine opens and the phenylalanine closes a CDR3 of 17 amino acids. Only CDR3 DNA is held: 51 bases, read in frame from base 1.